The entry below describes one T cell receptor beta chain. Its target is unknown. The record originates from a study of T cell responses to AZD1222 COVID-19 vaccine. Study observations and caveats: The donor group comprised mostly white British people and more females; the analysis possibly underestimated clonal diversity. Scientists sampled the repertoires only once the peak T cell response had passed. Regions 160-218 and 743-854 dominated among vaccine-associated CD4 TCRs spanning spike.

J lost 6 bases, V lost 2 bases, and 6 bases had no gene match. The CDR3 extends over 16 amino acids. Germline V gene sequence: CDR1 LGHNA, CDR2 YNFKEQ. This table comes from immunoSEQ multiplex PCR, and its TCRdb copy is limited to in-frame clones, with some not included. The table shows around 99,000 clones, with around 94% occurring only once. The origin of this receptor is an adult in good health. The V gene is TRBV4-2, the J gene TRBJ1-6; 8 bases align to TRBD1. The source material was peripheral blood, sampled on day 0 of AZD1222 vaccination. The DNA of the CDR3 is TGTGCCAGCAGCCAACCAGACAGGGGTGTTAATTCACCCCTCCACTTT. This gives the protein CASSQPDRGVNSPLHF.